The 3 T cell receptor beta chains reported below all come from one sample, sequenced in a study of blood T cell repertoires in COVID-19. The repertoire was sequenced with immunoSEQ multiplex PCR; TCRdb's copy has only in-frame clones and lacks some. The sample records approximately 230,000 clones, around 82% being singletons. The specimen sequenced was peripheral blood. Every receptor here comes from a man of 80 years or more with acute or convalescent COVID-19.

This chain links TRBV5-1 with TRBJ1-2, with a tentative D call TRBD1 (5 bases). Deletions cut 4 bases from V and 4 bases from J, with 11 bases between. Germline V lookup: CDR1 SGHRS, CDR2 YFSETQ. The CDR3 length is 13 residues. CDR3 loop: CASSPGDVYGYTF. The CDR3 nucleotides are TGCGCCAGCAGCCCGGGGGATGTCTATGGCTACACCTTC.

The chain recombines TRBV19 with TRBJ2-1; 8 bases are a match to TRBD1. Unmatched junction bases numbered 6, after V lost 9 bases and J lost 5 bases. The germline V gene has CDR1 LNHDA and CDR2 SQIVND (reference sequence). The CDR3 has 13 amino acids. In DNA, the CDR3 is TGTGCCAGCCGGAGGACAGGGAACAATGAGCAGTTCTTC. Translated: CASRRTGNNEQFF.

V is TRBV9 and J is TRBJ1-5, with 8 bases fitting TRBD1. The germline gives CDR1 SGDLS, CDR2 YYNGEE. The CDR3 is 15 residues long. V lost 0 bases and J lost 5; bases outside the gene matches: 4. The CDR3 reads CASSVGQGADQPQHF. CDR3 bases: TGTGCCAGCAGCGTAGGCCAGGGGGCCGATCAGCCCCAGCATTTT.